Following are 25 T cell receptor beta chains from one sample sequenced in a study of cytomegalovirus exposure and HLA in healthy donors. PCR was performed using 60 Vbeta and 13 Jbeta primers. The protocol was immunoSEQ multiplex PCR, while the TCRdb copy is restricted to in-frame clones and leaves out a portion. The sample has about 130,000 clones, approximately 80% seen once. Input material: PBMCs. These receptors came from a girl aged 2 to 9 in good health and CMV-seronegative.

The chain has TRBV27 and TRBJ1-1; weak D call: TRBD1 (5 bases). Germline CDR1 MNHEY, CDR2 SMNVEV (reference sequence). Trimming removed 5 bases at V and 2 bases at J, with 12 bases between. The CDR3 spans 14 residues. The DNA for the CDR3 is TGTGCCAGCAGTCCCCGGACAACCAACACTGAAGCTTTCTTT. Its protein is CASSPRTTNTEAFF.

CDR3 amino acids: CASSPGAFSSYEQYF. The CDR3 DNA is TGTGCCAGCAGCCCAGGGGCGTTTAGCTCCTACGAGCAGTACTTC. This chain joins TRBV11-2 and TRBJ2-7, with D perhaps matching TRBD1 (6 bases). This CDR3 has 15 amino acids. Germline assignment: CDR1 SGHAT and CDR2 FQNNGV. Trimming stripped 5 bases from V and 0 bases from J, with 14 bases between.

This rearrangement joins TRBV10-3 to TRBJ2-1; D ambiguous. This CDR3 comprises 12 residues. Trimming took 8 bases from V and 8 from J, leaving 13 bases between them. Germline lookup yields CDR1 ENHRY and CDR2 SYGVKD. CDR3 sequence (DNA): TGTGCCATCGATGGCCTAGGCGATGAGCAGTTCTTC. Encoded protein: CAIDGLGDEQFF.

The rearrangement joins TRBV4-1 to TRBJ2-5; possible D gene TRBD2, 5 bases. The CDR3 consists of 14 residues. Germline V gene lookup returns CDR1 MGHRA and CDR2 YSYEKL. The V gene lost 1 base and the J gene lost 4 bases, with 10 bases spanning the gap. The CDR3 sequence: CASSQGMSGETQYF. As DNA, the CDR3 is TGCGCCAGCAGCCAAGGTATGAGCGGAGAGACCCAGTACTTC.

This rearrangement joins TRBV5-4 to TRBJ1-4, with 11 bases that match TRBD1. V shed 4 bases and J 0 bases; nucleotides not matched to a gene: 5. This CDR3 comprises 17 residues. Germline values: CDR1 SGHNT, CDR2 YYREEE (reference sequence). The CDR3 is CASSRTGGASTNEKLFF. The CDR3 DNA reads TGTGCCAGCAGCCGGACAGGGGGCGCGTCAACTAATGAAAAACTGTTTTTT.

The chain is built from TRBV4-3 and TRBJ2-7; 11 bases agree with TRBD1. Germline V gene sequence: CDR1 LGHNA, CDR2 YSLEER. CDR3 length equals 16 residues. V gave up 1 base and J gave up 1 base; unmatched junction bases: 3. The CDR3 spells CASSQVGTGGSYEQYF. The CDR3 region has the DNA TGCGCCAGCAGCCAAGTCGGGACAGGGGGTTCCTACGAGCAGTACTTC.

The chain has TRBV4-3 and TRBJ1-2; D perhaps matches TRBD1 (6 bases). Germline V gene data show CDR1 as LGHNA and CDR2 as YSLEER. Deletions cut 4 bases from V and 6 bases from J, with 18 bases between. The CDR3 contains 15 residues. This CDR3 is CASSLEGRGEDGYTF. As DNA, the CDR3 is TGCGCCAGCAGCCTGGAAGGCAGGGGTGAGGATGGCTACACCTTC.

This clone was seen just once. The rearrangement uses TRBV29-1 and TRBJ2-2; D unresolved. Trimming removed 4 bases at V and 3 bases at J, with 15 bases between. The CDR3 is 15 residues long. Germline V gene sequence: CDR1 SQVTM, CDR2 ANQGSEA. The CDR3, as DNA: TGCAGCGTTGTTTCTAGGAGCCGTGACACCGGGGAGCTGTTTTTT. It codes for CSVVSRSRDTGELFF.

This chain links TRBV27 with TRBJ2-1; 13 bases align to TRBD2. V was pared by 7 bases and J by 0 bases, with 15 bases of the junction left unmatched. CDR1 is MNHEY, CDR2 SMNVEV, per germline (reference sequence). The CDR3 totals 20 residues. The CDR3 nucleotides read TGTGCCAGCACCCAAAAAGGACTAGCGGGGGCCCCGAGCTCCTACAATGAGCAGTTCTTC. Protein product: CASTQKGLAGAPSSYNEQFF.

This clone was seen only a few times. V and J are TRBV4-2 and TRBJ2-7; D is perhaps TRBD1 (5 bases). From germline, CDR1 is LGHNA and CDR2 YNFKEQ. The CDR3 loop spans 13 amino acids. Deletions cut 1 base from V and 7 bases from J, with 11 bases between. The CDR3 sequence: CASSQVYQGEQYF. In DNA form, the CDR3 reads TGTGCCAGCAGCCAAGTTTACCAGGGAGAGCAGTACTTC.

The V call is TRBV2, the J call TRBJ1-2, with a possible D match to TRBD1 (5 bases). CDR1 SNHLY and CDR2 FYNNEI come from the germline V gene. Trimming removed 8 bases from V and 1 base from J, with 8 bases in between. This CDR3 region has 12 residues. CDR3 amino acids: CASSGGNYGYTF. The CDR3, as DNA: TGTGCCAGCTCGGGGGGTAACTATGGCTACACCTTC.

This clone was recorded a few times. The J gene is TRBJ2-5, the V gene TRBV6-6; the D is unclear. CDR3 length: 11 amino acids. Trimming left V 6 bases short and J 9 bases short, with 11 bases between. Germline V gives CDR1 MNHNY, CDR2 SVGAGI (reference sequence). The CDR3 sequence: CASSPPPAQYF. The CDR3 nucleotides are TGTGCCAGCAGCCCCCCGCCGGCCCAGTACTTC.

V gene TRBV4-1 combines with J gene TRBJ2-3; 14 bases agree with TRBD2. J lost 7 bases, V lost 3 bases, and 6 bases had no gene match. CDR1 and CDR2 from the germline V gene are MGHRA and YSYEKL. The CDR3 consists of 16 residues. CDR3 nucleotide sequence: TGCGCCAGCAGCCAGGGACTAGCGGGGGTCGGTTATACGCAGTATTTT. It is translated as CASSQGLAGVGYTQYF.

The chain recombines TRBV10-3 with TRBJ1-1; 10 bases align to TRBD1. Germline V gene sequence: CDR1 ENHRY, CDR2 SYGVKD. The V segment lost 6 bases and the J segment 6 bases; nucleotides outside the gene matches: 4. This CDR3 spans 13 amino acids. The CDR3 bases are TGTGCCATCAGGGGGACAGGGGCGGCTGAAGCTTTCTTT. Amino acid sequence: CAIRGTGAAEAFF.

This clone was recorded only once. The CDR3 DNA sequence: TGCGCCAGCAGCCGGACTAGCGGGAGGGCGAACACCGGGGAGCTGTTTTTT. Protein sequence: CASSRTSGRANTGELFF. This sequence joins TRBV4-1 and TRBJ2-2; 15 bases are a match to TRBD2. The V gene end was trimmed by 4 bases and the J gene end by 0 bases; junction bases not matched to a gene: 0. The germline V gene encodes CDR1 MGHRA and CDR2 YSYEKL. There are 17 residues in the CDR3.

This clone was detected a few times. The V and J genes are TRBV5-1 and TRBJ1-4; unclear D gene. Germline lookup yields CDR1 SGHRS and CDR2 YFSETQ. The V end was cut by 2 bases, the J end by 0 bases, with 5 bases between. This CDR3 has 14 amino acids. CDR3 bases: TGCGCCAGCAGCTTCCAAACAACTAATGAAAAACTGTTTTTT. Protein sequence: CASSFQTTNEKLFF.

The rearrangement uses TRBV7-8 and TRBJ2-7, with a tentative D call TRBD1 (8 bases). The germline gives CDR1 SGHVS, CDR2 FQNEAQ. The CDR3 sequence is 14 residues long. The V end lost 5 bases, the J end lost 5 bases, and 16 bases lay between the germline ends. The CDR3 coding sequence is TGTGCCAGCAGCCGACAGGGGAGCGGGGACGAGCAGTACTTC. Residues: CASSRQGSGDEQYF.

V gene TRBV30 combines with J gene TRBJ2-5, with D tentatively TRBD2 (6 bases). The CDR3 runs to 14 residues. Between the trimmed V and J ends, which lost 0 bases and 7 bases, there was a span of 15 bases. Looked up from germline, CDR1 is GTSNPN and CDR2 is SVGIG (reference sequence). CDR3 nucleotides: TGTGCCTGGAGTGTATTGCGGGGTGGGGGGACCCAGTACTTC. Protein product: CAWSVLRGGGTQYF.

The V gene is TRBV28, the J gene TRBJ1-2; 11 nucleotides line up with TRBD1. Germline V gene data show CDR1 as MDHEN and CDR2 as SYDVKM. This CDR3 contains 14 residues. J lost 5 bases, V lost 3 bases, and 2 bases had no gene match. CDR3 bases: TGTGCCAGCAGTTTTGGGACAGGGGGGTATGGCTACACCTTC. This translates into CASSFGTGGYGYTF.

The rearrangement uses TRBV6-5 and TRBJ2-3; TRBD2 might be the D (5 bases). CDR3 length: 15 residues. Per germline, CDR1 MNHEY and CDR2 SVGAGI. Trimming cost V 8 bases and J 2 bases, with 17 bases left between them. CDR3 region: CASARSWTATDTQYF. CDR3 nucleotides: TGTGCCAGCGCCAGGTCATGGACTGCCACAGATACGCAGTATTTT.

This clone was observed once. The genes are TRBV30 and TRBJ2-2, with D maybe TRBD2 (6 bases). The CDR3 is 13 residues long. Per the germline V gene, CDR1 is GTSNPN and CDR2 is SVGIG (reference sequence). V dropped 3 bases and J dropped 7 bases, with 12 bases sitting between them. The CDR3 sequence: CAWSTGTGGELFF. DNA for the CDR3: TGTGCCTGGAGCACGGGGACTGGCGGGGAGCTGTTTTTT.

This clone showed up just once. The V call is TRBV4-1, the J call TRBJ2-5; D is unresolved. V lost 1 base and J lost 5, with 8 bases in between. The germline V gene has CDR1 MGHRA and CDR2 YSYEKL. The CDR3 covers 13 residues. The CDR3 reads CASSQVPEETQYF. DNA of the CDR3: TGCGCCAGCAGCCAAGTCCCGGAGGAGACCCAGTACTTC.

The J gene is TRBJ2-2, the V gene TRBV28; 11 nucleotides match TRBD2. This CDR3 has 15 amino acids. Trimming cost V 4 bases and J 7 bases; bases outside gene matches: 5. The germline CDR1 and CDR2 sequences are MDHEN and SYDVKM. The CDR3 region has the DNA TGTGCCAGCAGTTCCTCTCTAGCGGGGGGCGGGGAGCTGTTTTTT. Protein product: CASSSSLAGGGELFF.

The gene calls are TRBV13 and TRBJ2-3; a weak D match, TRBD1 (5 bases). Trimming removed 2 bases at V and 0 bases at J, with 18 bases between. The CDR3 has 18 residues. Germline V lookup: CDR1 PRHDT, CDR2 FYEKMQ (reference sequence). CDR3 protein: CASSLSEETDPSTDTQYF. CDR3 DNA sequence: TGTGCCAGCAGCTTATCTGAGGAGACAGATCCTAGCACAGATACGCAGTATTTT.

This chain links TRBV27 with TRBJ2-2, with TRBD1 as a possible D gene (6 bases). CDR3 length: 14 residues. Germline V lookup: CDR1 MNHEY, CDR2 SMNVEV (reference sequence). Trimming removed 1 base from V and 4 bases from J, with 7 bases in between. The CDR3 sequence: CASSLLGATGELFF. The CDR3 DNA follows: TGTGCCAGCAGTTTATTGGGGGCCACCGGGGAGCTGTTTTTT.